Listed below are T cell receptor beta chains from one sample, sequenced in a study of Ad26.COV2.S vaccination and SARS-CoV-2 variants. TCRdb's table, derived via immunoSEQ multiplex PCR, lists solely in-frame clones and lacks some. The data contain roughly 500,000 clones, around 88% of them singletons. Sample: peripheral blood, taken in a trial of Ad26.COV2.S vaccine versus placebo. These receptors originate from a person between 18 and 59 years old who received the Ad26.COV2.S COVID-19 vaccine or a placebo. Each CDR3 is given with its conserved first and last residue. A D gene is named only where the DNA matches it firmly. A row's size may be missing; if present it is once, few, many or a size class.

size,J,V,D,DNA,CDR3
few,TRBJ1-2,TRBV5-8,.,TGTGCCAGCAGCTTGGGAGGGTTCTATGGCTACACCTTC,CASSLGGFYGYTF
.,TRBJ1-5,TRBV12-3/TRBV12-4,.,TGTGCCAGCAGTTTATTAAAGAATCAGCCCCAGCATTTT,CASSLLKNQPQHF
.,TRBJ2-7,TRBV4-3,TRBD2,TGCGCCAGCAGCCAAGGGATAGCGGGGTTTGCCGAGCAGTACTTC,CASSQGIAGFAEQYF
.,TRBJ2-2,TRBV28,TRBD2,TGTGCCACCAATAGCGGGAACCTAGGCGGGGAGCTGTTTTTT,CATNSGNLGGELFF
.,TRBJ2-2,TRBV11-3,.,TGTGCCAGCAGCTTAGGGACGGGCTTCAACACCGGGGAGCTGTTTTTT,CASSLGTGFNTGELFF
.,TRBJ2-1,TRBV6-2/TRBV6-3,.,TGTGCCAGCAGTTACCACAATGAGCAGTTCTTC,CASSYHNEQFF
few,TRBJ2-7,TRBV29-1,.,TGCAGCGTTGTAGGCGCCTCAGCCTACGAGCAGTACTTC,CSVVGASAYEQYF
.,TRBJ2-7,TRBV2,TRBD2,TGTGCCAGCAGTTCCCAGGCGGGGGGCCTCTCCTACGAGCAGTACTTC,CASSSQAGGLSYEQYF
.,TRBJ1-6,TRBV27,.,TGTGCCAGCAGTTTATTGGCAGGGTTGGTCTCCGGTGGTTCACCCCTCCACTTT,CASSLLAGLVSGGSPLHF
.,TRBJ1-1,TRBV4-3,TRBD1,TGCGCCAGCAGCTCGGGACAGGGGGCCGGAGCTTTCTTT,CASSSGQGAGAFF
.,TRBJ2-5,TRBV27,TRBD2,TGTGCCAGCAGTTTGTTGTCGGCTAGCGGGTACCAAGAGACCCAGTACTTC,CASSLLSASGYQETQYF
.,TRBJ2-3,TRBV7-2,TRBD1,TGTGCCAGCAGCACCCCGGGGAAACAAACAGGGGGCTCGACAGATACGCAGTATTTT,CASSTPGKQTGGSTDTQYF
once,TRBJ1-5,TRBV23-1,TRBD1,TGCGCCAGCAGTCAATGTCGTGGGGCCAGGGGGGTGCATGTTGGACAGCCCCAGCATTTT,CASSQCRGARGVHVGQPQHF
once,TRBJ2-1,TRBV4-3,.,TGCGCCAGCAGCCAAAGCCACCCCTCCGTAAGAGGGCCCTTAAATGAGCAGTTCTTC,CASSQSHPSVRGPLNEQFF
.,TRBJ2-1,TRBV29-1,TRBD2,TGCAGCGTCCAGGAGCGGGAGCCCTACAATGAGCAGTTCTTC,CSVQEREPYNEQFF
.,TRBJ1-2,TRBV28,.,TGTGCCAGCAGTCAATCGCTCAGGAACTATGGCTACACCTTC,CASSQSLRNYGYTF
.,TRBJ2-5,TRBV11-1,.,TGTGCCAGCAGCTTAGTCCCCGACTCGCAAGAGACCCAGTACTTC,CASSLVPDSQETQYF
many,TRBJ1-2,TRBV19,TRBD1,TGTGCCACCCAAAGAGGGACAGGGACGGATGGCTACACCTTC,CATQRGTGTDGYTF
.,TRBJ1-1,TRBV28,.,TGTGCCAGCAGCCTCCACCGGGCCAACGGGGGGAAGTGGAACACTGAAGCTTTCTTT,CASSLHRANGGKWNTEAFF
.,TRBJ2-5,TRBV9,.,TGTGCCAGCTCTCCCGAACCAGGGCCTGCGGAGACCCAGTACTTC,CASSPEPGPAETQYF
.,TRBJ1-1,TRBV7-2,TRBD1,TGTGCCAGCAGCTCCACCGGGACAGCCACCATGAACACTGAAGCTTTCTTT,CASSSTGTATMNTEAFF
.,TRBJ2-4,TRBV14,.,TGTGCCAGCAGCCAACCACAGGGAGCCAAAAACATTCAGTACTTC,CASSQPQGAKNIQYF
.,TRBJ2-1,TRBV28,.,TGTGCCAGCAGTTTATACCCGGACCACAAGGGTTACAATGAGCAGTTCTTC,CASSLYPDHKGYNEQFF
.,TRBJ2-1,TRBV27,.,TGTGCCAGCGGGACCCTCCCCGGGTTCTTC,CASGTLPGFF
.,TRBJ1-5,TRBV28,.,TGTGCCAGCAGTCTCGGGGGTGGCAATCAGCCCCAGCATTTT,CASSLGGGNQPQHF
.,TRBJ2-5,TRBV27,TRBD1,TGTGCCAGCAGTAGCACCCGGGGGACAGGGAGGCTGACCCAGTACTTC,CASSSTRGTGRLTQYF
.,TRBJ2-5,TRBV6-5,TRBD1,TGTGCCAGCAGCCGCGACAGGGTGGGGACCCAGTACTTC,CASSRDRVGTQYF
.,TRBJ1-4,TRBV7-2,TRBD1,TGTGCCAGCAGCGATTGGCCGGGACAGTTTAATGAAAAACTGTTTTTT,CASSDWPGQFNEKLFF
.,TRBJ1-5,TRBV2,.,TGTGCCAGCAGGGAACCCATCAGGCCCCAGCATTTT,CASREPIRPQHF
few,TRBJ1-1,TRBV5-1,.,TGCGCCAGCAGGCAGGGCATGGTAGGTTCGGCTTTCTTT,CASRQGMVGSAFF
.,TRBJ1-2,TRBV18,TRBD1,TGTGCCAGCTCACTAACAACTCCGGGACAGGGGTTCTATGGCTACACCTTC,CASSLTTPGQGFYGYTF
.,TRBJ2-1,TRBV20-1,.,TGCAGTGTAGGGGGAGGGGATGAGCAGTTCTTC,CSVGGGDEQFF
.,TRBJ2-1,TRBV27,.,TGTGCCAGCAGTTTATTGCTGGGAAGCAATGAGCAGTTCTTC,CASSLLLGSNEQFF